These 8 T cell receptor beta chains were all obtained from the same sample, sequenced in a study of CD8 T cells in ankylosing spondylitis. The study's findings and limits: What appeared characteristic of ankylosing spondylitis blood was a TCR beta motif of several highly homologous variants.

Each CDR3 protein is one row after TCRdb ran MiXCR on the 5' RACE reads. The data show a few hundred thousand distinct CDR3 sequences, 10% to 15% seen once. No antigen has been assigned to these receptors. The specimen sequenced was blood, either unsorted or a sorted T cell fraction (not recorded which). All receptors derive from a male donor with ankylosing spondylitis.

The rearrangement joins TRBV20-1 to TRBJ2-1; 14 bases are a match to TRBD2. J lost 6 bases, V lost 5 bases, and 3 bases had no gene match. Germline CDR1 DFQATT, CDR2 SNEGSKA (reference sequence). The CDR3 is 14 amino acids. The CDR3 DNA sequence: TGCAGTGCTGCCGGGACTAGCGGGAGCAATGAGCAGTTCTTC. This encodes CSAAGTSGSNEQFF.

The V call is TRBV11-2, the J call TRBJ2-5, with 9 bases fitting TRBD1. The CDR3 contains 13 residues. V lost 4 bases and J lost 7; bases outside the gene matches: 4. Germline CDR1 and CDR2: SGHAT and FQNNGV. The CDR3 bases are TGTGCCAGCAGCTGGACAGGGGTGGCGACCCAGTACTTC. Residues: CASSWTGVATQYF. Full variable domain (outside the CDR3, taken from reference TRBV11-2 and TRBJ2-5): EAGVAQSPRYKIIEKRQSVAFWCNPISGHATLYWYQQILGQGPKLLIQFQNNGVVDDSQLPKDRFSAERLKGVDSTLKIQPAKLEDSAVYLCASSWTGVATQYFGPGTRLLVL.

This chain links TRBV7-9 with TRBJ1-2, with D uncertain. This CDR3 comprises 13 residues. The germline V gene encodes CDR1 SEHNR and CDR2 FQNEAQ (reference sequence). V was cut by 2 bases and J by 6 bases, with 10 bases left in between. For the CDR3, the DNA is TGTGCCAGCAGCTTATACTCCACCAATGGCTACACCTTC. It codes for CASSLYSTNGYTF.

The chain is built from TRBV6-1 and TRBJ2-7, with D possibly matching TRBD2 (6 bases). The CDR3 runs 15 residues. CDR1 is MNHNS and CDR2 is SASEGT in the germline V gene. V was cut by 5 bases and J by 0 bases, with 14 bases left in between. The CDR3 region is CASSPGAGSSYEQYV. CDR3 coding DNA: TGTGCCAGCAGTCCTGGGGCGGGAAGCTCCTACGAGCAGTACGTC.

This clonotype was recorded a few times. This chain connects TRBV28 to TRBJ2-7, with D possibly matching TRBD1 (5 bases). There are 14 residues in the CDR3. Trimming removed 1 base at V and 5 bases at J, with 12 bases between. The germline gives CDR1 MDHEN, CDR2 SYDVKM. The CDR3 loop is CASSLLTRVHEQYV. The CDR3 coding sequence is TGTGCCAGCAGTTTATTAACCAGGGTACACGAGCAGTACGTC.

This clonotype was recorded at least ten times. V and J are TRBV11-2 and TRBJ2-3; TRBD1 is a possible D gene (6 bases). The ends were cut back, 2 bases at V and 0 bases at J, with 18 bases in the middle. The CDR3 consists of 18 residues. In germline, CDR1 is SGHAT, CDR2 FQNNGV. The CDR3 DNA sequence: TGTGCCAGCAGCTTAAGGGGGACAAGCGGCACTAGCACAGATACGCAGTATTTT. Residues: CASSLRGTSGTSTDTQYF.

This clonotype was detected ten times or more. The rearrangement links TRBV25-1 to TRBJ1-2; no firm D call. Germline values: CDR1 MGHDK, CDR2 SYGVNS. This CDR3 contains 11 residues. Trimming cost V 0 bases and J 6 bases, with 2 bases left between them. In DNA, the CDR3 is TGTGCCAGCAGTGAATACAATGGCTACACCTTC. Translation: CASSEYNGYTF.

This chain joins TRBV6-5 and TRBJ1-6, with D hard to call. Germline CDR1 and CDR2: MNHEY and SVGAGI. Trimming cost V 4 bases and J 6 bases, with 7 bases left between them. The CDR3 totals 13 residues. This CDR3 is CASSLESNSPLHF. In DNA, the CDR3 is TGTGCCAGCAGTTTGGAGAGTAATTCACCCCTCCACTTT.